Given below is one T cell receptor beta chain in context. Antigen: not known. Patients were ruled out by autoimmune disease history or systemic immunosuppression. The record originates from a study of OX40 agonist ivuxolimab in advanced cancers. General study results and limits: Among the lowest levels of clonal expansion were found in partial responders at 0.1-3.0 mg/kg.

Germline lookup yields CDR1 SGHDN and CDR2 FVKESK. The ends lost 6 bases at V and 4 bases at J; junction bases unmatched: 5. CDR3 length: 13 amino acids. Generated by immunoSEQ multiplex PCR, the TCRdb table keeps only in-frame clones and is missing some. The top ten clones hold 5.5% of a sample with 99,000 or so clones, under 90% of them seen once. This clonotype was obtained from an adult with an advanced solid tumor such as melanoma, head and neck, liver or kidney cancer. V and J are TRBV14 and TRBJ1-1; 7 nucleotides line up with TRBD1. Sequencing used CD4+ or CD8+ T cells sorted from blood, obtained in a trial of the OX40 agonist ivuxolimab. Here the CDR3 reads CASRVAGGTEAFF. Here the CDR3 DNA reads TGTGCCAGCAGAGTTGCAGGGGGCACTGAAGCTTTCTTT.